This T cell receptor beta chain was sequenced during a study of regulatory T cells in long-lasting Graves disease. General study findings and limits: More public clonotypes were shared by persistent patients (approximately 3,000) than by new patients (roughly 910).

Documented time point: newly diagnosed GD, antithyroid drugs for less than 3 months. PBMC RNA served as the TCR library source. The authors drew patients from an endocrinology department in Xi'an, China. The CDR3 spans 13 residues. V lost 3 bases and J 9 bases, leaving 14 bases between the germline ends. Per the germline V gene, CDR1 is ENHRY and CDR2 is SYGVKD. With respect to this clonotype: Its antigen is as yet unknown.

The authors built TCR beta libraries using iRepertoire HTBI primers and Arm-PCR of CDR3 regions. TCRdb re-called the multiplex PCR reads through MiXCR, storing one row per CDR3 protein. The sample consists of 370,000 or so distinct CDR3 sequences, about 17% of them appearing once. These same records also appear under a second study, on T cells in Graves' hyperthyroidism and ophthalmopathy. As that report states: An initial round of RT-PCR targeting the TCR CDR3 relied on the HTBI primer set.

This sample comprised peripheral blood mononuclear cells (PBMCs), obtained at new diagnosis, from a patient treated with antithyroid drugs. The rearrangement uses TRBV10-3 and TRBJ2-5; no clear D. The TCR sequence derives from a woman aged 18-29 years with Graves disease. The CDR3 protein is CAISETDRSAQYF. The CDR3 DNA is TGTGCCATCAGTGAAACAGACCGGTCGGCCCAGTACTTC.